This TCR beta chain was sequenced in a study of preoperative IRX-2 immunotherapy in early breast cancer. The CDR3 is 15 residues long. Losses at the gene ends were 4 bases for V and 1 base for J; bases not matched to a gene: 8. From germline, CDR1 is GTSNPN and CDR2 SVGIG (reference sequence). Assay: immunoSEQ multiplex PCR; the TCRdb copy retains only in-frame clones and omits some. The sample carries under 40,000 clones, 90% to 95% recorded once. As for treatment: preoperative locoregional IRX-2 cytokine immunotherapy. Patients received preoperative, locoregional IRX-2 cytokine immunotherapy in a phase Ib study.

The V gene is TRBV30, the J gene TRBJ2-3; 7 bases are a match to TRBD1. Sampling was done from a patient treated with IRX-2 immunotherapy. The TCR sequence derives from a human donor with breast cancer. The CDR3 spells CAWIQKGAGTDTQYF. The DNA of the CDR3 is TGTGCCTGGATTCAAAAGGGGGCAGGCACAGATACGCAGTATTTT.